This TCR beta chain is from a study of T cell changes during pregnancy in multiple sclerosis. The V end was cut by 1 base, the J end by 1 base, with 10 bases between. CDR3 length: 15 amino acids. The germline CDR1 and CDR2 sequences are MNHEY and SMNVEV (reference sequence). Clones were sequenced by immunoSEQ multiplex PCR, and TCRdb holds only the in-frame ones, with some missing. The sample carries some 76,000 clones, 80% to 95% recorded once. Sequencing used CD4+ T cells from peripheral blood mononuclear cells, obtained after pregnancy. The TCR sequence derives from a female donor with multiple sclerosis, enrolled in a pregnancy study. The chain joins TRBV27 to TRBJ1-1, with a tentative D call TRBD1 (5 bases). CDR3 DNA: TGTGCCAGCAGTTTATTGGGCGGGGGGAACACTGAAGCTTTCTTT. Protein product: CASSLLGGGNTEAFF.